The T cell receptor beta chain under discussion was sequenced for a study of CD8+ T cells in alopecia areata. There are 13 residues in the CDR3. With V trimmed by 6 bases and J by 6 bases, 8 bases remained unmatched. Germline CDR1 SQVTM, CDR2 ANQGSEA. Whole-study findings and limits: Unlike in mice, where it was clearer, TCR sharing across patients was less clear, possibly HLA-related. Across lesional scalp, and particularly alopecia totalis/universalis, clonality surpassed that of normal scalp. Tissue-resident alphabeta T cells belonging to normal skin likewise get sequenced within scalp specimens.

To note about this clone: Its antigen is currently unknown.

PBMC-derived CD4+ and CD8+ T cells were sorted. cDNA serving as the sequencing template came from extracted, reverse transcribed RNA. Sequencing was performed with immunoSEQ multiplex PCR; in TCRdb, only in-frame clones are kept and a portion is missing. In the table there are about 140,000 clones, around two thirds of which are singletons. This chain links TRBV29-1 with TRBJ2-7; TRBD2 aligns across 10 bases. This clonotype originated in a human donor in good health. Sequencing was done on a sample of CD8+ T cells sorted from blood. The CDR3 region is CSVPLAGDGEQYF. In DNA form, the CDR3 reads TGCAGCGTACCCCTAGCGGGAGACGGCGAGCAGTACTTC.